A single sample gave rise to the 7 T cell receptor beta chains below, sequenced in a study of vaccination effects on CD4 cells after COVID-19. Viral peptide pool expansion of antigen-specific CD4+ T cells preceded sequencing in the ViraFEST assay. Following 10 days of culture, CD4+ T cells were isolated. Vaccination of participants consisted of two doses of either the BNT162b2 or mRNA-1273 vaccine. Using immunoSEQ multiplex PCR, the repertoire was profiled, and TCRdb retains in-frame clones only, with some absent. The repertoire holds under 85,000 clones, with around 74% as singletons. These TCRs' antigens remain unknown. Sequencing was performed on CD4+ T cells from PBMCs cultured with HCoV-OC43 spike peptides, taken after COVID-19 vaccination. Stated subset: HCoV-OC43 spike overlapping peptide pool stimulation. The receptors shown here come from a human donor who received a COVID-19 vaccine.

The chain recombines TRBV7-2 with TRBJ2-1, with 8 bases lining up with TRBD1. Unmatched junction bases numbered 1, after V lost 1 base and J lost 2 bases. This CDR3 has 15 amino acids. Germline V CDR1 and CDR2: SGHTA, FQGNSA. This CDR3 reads CASSLGQGTYNEQFF. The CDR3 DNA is TGTGCCAGCAGCTTAGGACAGGGGACCTACAATGAGCAGTTCTTC. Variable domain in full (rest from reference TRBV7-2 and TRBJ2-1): GAGVSQSPSNKVTEKGKDVELRCDPISGHTALYWYRQSLGQGLEFLIYFQGNSAPDKSGLPSDRFSAERTGGSVSTLTIQRTQQEDSAVYLCASSLGQGTYNEQFFGPGTRLTVL.

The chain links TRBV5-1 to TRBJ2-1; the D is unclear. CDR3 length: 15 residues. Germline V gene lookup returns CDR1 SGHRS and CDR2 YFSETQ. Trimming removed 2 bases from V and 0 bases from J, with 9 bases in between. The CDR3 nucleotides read TGCGCCAGCAGCTTCACGGATAGCTCCTACAATGAGCAGTTCTTC. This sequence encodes CASSFTDSSYNEQFF.

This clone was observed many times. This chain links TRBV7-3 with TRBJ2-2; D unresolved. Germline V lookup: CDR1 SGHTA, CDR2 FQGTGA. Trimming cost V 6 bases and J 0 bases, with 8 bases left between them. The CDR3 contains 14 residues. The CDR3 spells CASRPTANTGELFF. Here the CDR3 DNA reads TGTGCCAGCAGGCCCACAGCGAACACCGGGGAGCTGTTTTTT.

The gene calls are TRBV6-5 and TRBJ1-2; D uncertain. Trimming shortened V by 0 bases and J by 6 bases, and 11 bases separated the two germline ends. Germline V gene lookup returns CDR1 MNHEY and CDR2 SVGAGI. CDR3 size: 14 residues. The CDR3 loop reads CASSYSRGHHGYTF. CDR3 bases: TGTGCCAGCAGTTACTCGCGAGGGCACCATGGCTACACCTTC.

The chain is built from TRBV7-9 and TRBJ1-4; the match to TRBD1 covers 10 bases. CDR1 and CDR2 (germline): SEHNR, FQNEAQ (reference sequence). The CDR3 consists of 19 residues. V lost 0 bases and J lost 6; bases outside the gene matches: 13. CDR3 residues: CASSLARQGATRRDEKLFF. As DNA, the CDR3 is TGTGCCAGCAGCTTAGCCAGACAGGGGGCGACAAGGAGGGATGAAAAACTGTTTTTT.

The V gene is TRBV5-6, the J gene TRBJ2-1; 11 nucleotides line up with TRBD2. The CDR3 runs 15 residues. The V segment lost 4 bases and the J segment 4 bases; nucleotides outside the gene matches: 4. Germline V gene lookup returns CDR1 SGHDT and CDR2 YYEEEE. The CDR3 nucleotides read TGTGCCAGCAGCCGACTAGCGGGGAAGTACAATGAGCAGTTCTTC. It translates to CASSRLAGKYNEQFF.

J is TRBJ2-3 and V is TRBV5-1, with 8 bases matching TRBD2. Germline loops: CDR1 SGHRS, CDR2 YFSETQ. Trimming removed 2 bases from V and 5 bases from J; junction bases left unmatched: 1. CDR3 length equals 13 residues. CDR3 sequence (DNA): TGCGCCAGCAGCTTAGCGGGGGAAGATACGCAGTATTTT. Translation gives CASSLAGEDTQYF.